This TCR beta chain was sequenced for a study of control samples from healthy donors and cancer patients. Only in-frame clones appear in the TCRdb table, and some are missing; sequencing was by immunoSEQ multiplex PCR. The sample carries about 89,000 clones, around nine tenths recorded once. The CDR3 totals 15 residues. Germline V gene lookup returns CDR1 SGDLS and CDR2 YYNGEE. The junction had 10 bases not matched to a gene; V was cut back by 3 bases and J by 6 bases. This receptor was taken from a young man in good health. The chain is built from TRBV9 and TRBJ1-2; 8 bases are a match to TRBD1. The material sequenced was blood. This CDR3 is CASSASGQGIDGYTF. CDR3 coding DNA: TGTGCCAGCAGCGCTAGCGGACAGGGTATTGATGGCTACACCTTC.